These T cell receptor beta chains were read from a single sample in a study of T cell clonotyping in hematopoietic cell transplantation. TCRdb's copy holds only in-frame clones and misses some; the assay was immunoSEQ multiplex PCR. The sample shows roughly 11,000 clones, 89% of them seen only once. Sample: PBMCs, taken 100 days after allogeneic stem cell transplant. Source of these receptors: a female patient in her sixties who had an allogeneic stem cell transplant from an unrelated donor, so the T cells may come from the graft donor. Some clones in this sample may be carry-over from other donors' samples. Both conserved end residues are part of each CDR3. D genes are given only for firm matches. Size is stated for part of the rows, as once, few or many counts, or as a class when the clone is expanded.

TGTGCCAGCAGCTTAGGTTCGGGGGTCAACGAGCAGTACTTC,CASSLGSGVNEQYF,TRBV7-6,NA,NA,TRBJ2-7
TGTGCCTGGAACTACGTACAGGGGACCGGGGAGCTGTTTTTT,CAWNYVQGTGELFF,TRBV30,TRBD1,NA,TRBJ2-2
TGTGCCAGCAGCGTAGAGGGGGGAAAGGCAGATACGCAGTATTTT,CASSVEGGKADTQYF,TRBV9,NA,NA,TRBJ2-3
TGTGCCAGCAGCTTGGATCAAGAGACCCAGTACTTC,CASSLDQETQYF,TRBV5-4,NA,NA,TRBJ2-5
TGCGCCAGCAGCCAAGTTACTAGCGGGATATACGAGCAGTACTTC,CASSQVTSGIYEQYF,TRBV4-1,TRBD2,NA,TRBJ2-7
TGTGCCAGCCGTGGGGACCGGTCCTACGAGCAGTACTTC,CASRGDRSYEQYF,TRBV7-9,NA,once,TRBJ2-7
TGCGCCAGCAGCCAGGCAGTCAGCTCTGGGGCCAACGTCCTGACTTTC,CASSQAVSSGANVLTF,TRBV4-3,NA,once,TRBJ2-6
TGTGCCAGCAGCTTGGGTCAGATTGCAACTAATGAAAAACTGTTTTTT,CASSLGQIATNEKLFF,TRBV5-6,NA,NA,TRBJ1-4
TGCAGCGTTCAGAAGAACACTGAAGCTTTCTTT,CSVQKNTEAFF,TRBV29-1,NA,NA,TRBJ1-1
TGTGCCTGGAGTGTAGAGTCCAGGAGATCTGAAGCTTTCTTT,CAWSVESRRSEAFF,TRBV30,NA,NA,TRBJ1-1
TGCGCCAGCAGCCAAGTCCAGGGGCCCAGGTCGGGCTACACCTTC,CASSQVQGPRSGYTF,TRBV4-1,NA,NA,TRBJ1-2
TGTGCCAGCAGTTTCAGTCTTTTGGGACAGGGTCCCTCTAGCAATCAGCCCCAGCATTTT,CASSFSLLGQGPSSNQPQHF,TRBV28,TRBD1,NA,TRBJ1-5
TGTGCCAGCAGCCCCAGGGCCGGGACTAGCGCTTACAATGAGCAGTTCTTC,CASSPRAGTSAYNEQFF,TRBV14,TRBD2,once,TRBJ2-1
TGTGCCAGCAACAAGCGGGAGCTCTCCTACGAGCAGTACTTC,CASNKRELSYEQYF,TRBV28,TRBD2,once,TRBJ2-7
TGTGCCAGCAGTTACCTGACAGCTCAGGGCGATGGCTACACCTTC,CASSYLTAQGDGYTF,TRBV6-5,NA,NA,TRBJ1-2
TGTGCCTGGTCGGGACGGATAAGAGGTCAGCCCCAGCATTTT,CAWSGRIRGQPQHF,TRBV30,NA,NA,TRBJ1-5
TGTGCCAGCAGCCTGACAGGCTCCTATGGCTACACCTTC,CASSLTGSYGYTF,TRBV11-1,NA,NA,TRBJ1-2
TGCGCCAGCAGCCAAGAGAGGGGAGAGGATGGCTACACCTTC,CASSQERGEDGYTF,TRBV4-3,NA,NA,TRBJ1-2
TGCAGTGCTAGAGACGCGGGGGGCTACACCTTC,CSARDAGGYTF,TRBV20-1,NA,NA,TRBJ1-2
TGTGCCAGCAGCTTAGGGACTAGCGGGAACGAGCAGTACTTC,CASSLGTSGNEQYF,TRBV7-2,TRBD2,NA,TRBJ2-7
TGTGCCAGCTCACCGACGGGCACTGAAGCTTTCTTT,CASSPTGTEAFF,TRBV18,NA,NA,TRBJ1-1
TGTGCCAGCAGCCAACACTACGAGCAGTACTTC,CASSQHYEQYF,TRBV4-2,NA,once,TRBJ2-7
TGTGCCAGCAGCCCTCGGACCTCCAAGACCCAGTACTTC,CASSPRTSKTQYF,TRBV4-2,NA,NA,TRBJ2-5
TGCGCCAGCAGTCCCCCCCCGGGACAGGCGAACACCGGGGAGCTGTTTTTT,CASSPPPGQANTGELFF,TRBV4-3,TRBD1,NA,TRBJ2-2
TGTGCCAGCACTGCAGGCGGGGACTATGGCTACACCTTC,CASTAGGDYGYTF,TRBV6-1,NA,NA,TRBJ1-2
TGTGCCAGCAGCGCCAGATTCTCCACCGGGGAGCTGTTTTTT,CASSARFSTGELFF,TRBV7-9,NA,NA,TRBJ2-2
TGTGCCAGCAGGCCCTGGGAGGGAGACACCGGGGAGCTGTTTTTT,CASRPWEGDTGELFF,TRBV9,TRBD2,NA,TRBJ2-2
TGTGCCAGCGATCGGCGGGAAAGGGTGACCGGGGAGCTGTTTTTT,CASDRRERVTGELFF,TRBV27,NA,NA,TRBJ2-2
TGTGCCAGTACCCCTGCGGGGAGGGATTACTATGGCTACACCTTC,CASTPAGRDYYGYTF,TRBV19,NA,NA,TRBJ1-2
TGTGCCAGCAGCTCCCTTCGGGGTAGAGTCCACGAGCAGTACTTC,CASSSLRGRVHEQYF,TRBV11-2,NA,NA,TRBJ2-7
TGTGCCAGCAGCAAAGTGGAAAGGGACTTAGAACAAGAGACCCAGTACTTC,CASSKVERDLEQETQYF,TRBV21-1,NA,NA,TRBJ2-5
TGTGCCACCAGCAGAGATCAGGGCCGGGGGACGGGGTACGAGCAGTACTTC,CATSRDQGRGTGYEQYF,TRBV15,NA,once,TRBJ2-7
TGCGCCAGCAGCTTGGTTGGCGGGAGGGCCTACGAGCAGTACTTC,CASSLVGGRAYEQYF,TRBV5-1,TRBD2,NA,TRBJ2-7
TGTGCCAGCAGCTCAAGGACCGAGGAGGGTGTTGAAGCTTTCTTT,CASSSRTEEGVEAFF,TRBV21-1,NA,NA,TRBJ1-1
TGTGCCAGCAGCTTACGGGTAAACACCGGGGAGCTGTTTTTT,CASSLRVNTGELFF,TRBV4-2,NA,NA,TRBJ2-2
TGCGCCACCACGACGGGGACTAGCGGGAGTTCTGGGGAAAACTCCTACGAGCAGTACTTC,CATTTGTSGSSGENSYEQYF,TRBV10-2,TRBD2,once,TRBJ2-7
TGTGCCAGCAGTTTATCCGGGACAGGGGTTCAGCCCCAGCATTTT,CASSLSGTGVQPQHF,TRBV6-5,TRBD1,NA,TRBJ1-5
TGTGCCAGCAGTTACTCGAGCAGGGGAAGAACTGAAGCTTTCTTT,CASSYSSRGRTEAFF,TRBV6-5,NA,NA,TRBJ1-1
TGTGCCAGCAGTTTATACGGCGGGAAGACCACAGATACGCAGTATTTT,CASSLYGGKTTDTQYF,TRBV28,NA,NA,TRBJ2-3
TGCGCCAGCAGCCAAGTAGGAGACAATGAGCAGTTCTTC,CASSQVGDNEQFF,TRBV4-3,NA,NA,TRBJ2-1
TGTGCCAGCAGTTACAGAGGGGGAGGTGAAAAACTGTTTTTT,CASSYRGGGEKLFF,TRBV6-5,NA,NA,TRBJ1-4
TGTGCCAGTAGTACCGGGACAGGCCCCTACGAGCAGTACTTC,CASSTGTGPYEQYF,TRBV19,TRBD1,NA,TRBJ2-7
TGTGCCAGCACCTCCGGTAGGGACAACTATGGCTACACCTTC,CASTSGRDNYGYTF,TRBV27,NA,NA,TRBJ1-2
TGTGCCAGTAGTATCCGACTAGTCGGAGATACGCAGTATTTT,CASSIRLVGDTQYF,TRBV19,NA,NA,TRBJ2-3
TGTGCCAGCGCTTCCGCACAGGGGGCTTGGGGCTACACCTTC,CASASAQGAWGYTF,TRBV2,TRBD1,NA,TRBJ1-2
TGCGCCAGCAGCCAAGTCCTGACAGGCTCTAGCACAGATACGCAGTATTTT,CASSQVLTGSSTDTQYF,TRBV4-3,NA,NA,TRBJ2-3
TGCGCCAGCAGCTTGGAGCTAGCGGGGTCCTACGAGCAGTACTTC,CASSLELAGSYEQYF,TRBV5-1,TRBD2,NA,TRBJ2-7
TGCGCCAGCAGCCCTACCGGGACTAGAGGGGAGACCCAGTACTTC,CASSPTGTRGETQYF,TRBV5-1,TRBD2,NA,TRBJ2-5